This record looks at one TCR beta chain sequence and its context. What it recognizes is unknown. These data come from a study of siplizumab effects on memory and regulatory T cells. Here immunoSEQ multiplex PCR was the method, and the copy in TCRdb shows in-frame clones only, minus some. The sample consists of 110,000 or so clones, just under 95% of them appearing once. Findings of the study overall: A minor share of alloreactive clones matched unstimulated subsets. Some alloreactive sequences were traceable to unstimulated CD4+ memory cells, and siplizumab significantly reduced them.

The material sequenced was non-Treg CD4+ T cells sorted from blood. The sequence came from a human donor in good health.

The CDR3 is CASRQGKGITGELFF. CDR3 DNA sequence: TGTGCCAGCAGACAGGGCAAGGGCATAACCGGGGAGCTGTTTTTT. The chain uses TRBV25-1 and TRBJ2-2, with D maybe TRBD1 (6 bases). Per the germline V gene, CDR1 is MGHDK and CDR2 is SYGVNS. V lost 6 bases, J lost 5 bases, and 16 bases lay in between. The CDR3 totals 15 residues.